This TCR beta chain was captured by sequencing in a study of beta chain features in type 1 diabetes. The overall study: In age, gender and cell yields, patients were similar to healthy donors.

The CDR3 length is 15 residues. CDR1 and CDR2 from the germline V gene are SGHTA and FQGTGA. The ends were cut back, 1 base at V and 2 bases at J, with 9 bases in the middle. TCRB transcripts that were expressed got sequenced, as all of the isolated RNA had been reverse transcribed. Profiled with immunoSEQ multiplex PCR; TCRdb holds only in-frame clones, not every one. The sample holds roughly 500,000 clones, about 10% seen once. Comments on this clone: Its antigen is currently unknown.

Broader study findings: Type 1 diabetes patients showed fewer insertions and more deletions at VDJ junctions.

V and J are TRBV7-3 and TRBJ2-1; D unclear. Sequencing used naive CD4+ T cells from blood. This TCR came from a young woman in good health. CDR3 in amino acids: CASSLSPPTYNEQFF. In DNA form, the CDR3 reads TGTGCCAGCAGCTTAAGTCCCCCTACCTACAATGAGCAGTTCTTC.